These 5 T cell receptor beta chains share one sample of origin, sequenced in a study of identical twins. TCRdb reprocessed the 5' RACE reads via MiXCR and lists one record per CDR3 protein. The sample carries about 720,000 distinct CDR3 sequences, 8.6% recorded once. This sample also belongs to another study, concerning yellow fever vaccine responses in identical twins.

Sample: PBMCs. The receptors come from a woman under 30 in good health.

This clonotype was counted ten times or more. The genes are TRBV7-2 and TRBJ2-7, with TRBD1 identical over 7 bases. V shed 5 bases and J 0 bases; nucleotides not matched to a gene: 7. CDR1 and CDR2 from the germline V gene are SGHTA and FQGNSA. This CDR3 spans 15 amino acids. In DNA, the CDR3 is TGTGCCAGCAGCCTGAGGGACAGCTTCTCCTACGAGCAGTACTTC. Amino acid sequence: CASSLRDSFSYEQYF.

This chain connects TRBV20-1 to TRBJ1-6; D not certain. From germline, CDR1 is DFQATT and CDR2 SNEGSKA (reference sequence). The V gene lost 0 bases and the J gene lost 5 bases, with 8 bases spanning the gap. The CDR3 runs 14 residues. DNA for the CDR3: TGCAGTGCTAGAGATCTTACACATAATTCACCCCTCCACTTT. It codes for CSARDLTHNSPLHF.

This clonotype has ten or more counts. This chain connects TRBV12-3 or TRBV12-4 to TRBJ2-1; D is perhaps TRBD1 (6 bases). The CDR3 runs 11 residues. V was trimmed by 5 bases and J by 15 bases, leaving 14 bases between them. The DNA for the CDR3 is TGTGCCAGCAGTAACCGGGACATGCGGTTCTTC. As protein: CASSNRDMRFF.

The chain couples TRBV7-2 to TRBJ2-3; D is ambiguous. V dropped 5 bases and J dropped 6 bases, with 15 bases sitting between them. Germline V gene data show CDR1 as SGHTA and CDR2 as FQGNSA. The CDR3 runs to 14 residues. The CDR3 bases are TGTGCCAGCAGCCCCCTTCCGTGGGGTGATACGCAGTATTTT. Amino acid sequence: CASSPLPWGDTQYF.

The chain joins TRBV28 to TRBJ2-7; D gene unclear. The germline V and J ends were trimmed by 7 bases and 0 bases, with 13 bases remaining between them. The CDR3 has 14 amino acids. The V gene's germline CDR1 is MDHEN and CDR2 SYDVKM. The CDR3 nucleotides read TGTGCCAGCACACGACTGGGATTCTCCTACGAGCAGTACTTC. Protein: CASTRLGFSYEQYF.